This record concerns one TCR beta chain sequence. The data were obtained in a study of blood T cell repertoires in COVID-19. This CDR3 spans 14 amino acids. Germline CDR1 reads MDHEN; CDR2 reads SYDVKM. Trimming removed 4 bases from V and 2 bases from J, with 11 bases in between. The authors' processing: Reference gene primer amplification in the assay estimated nucleated cell counts. Profiling relied on immunoSEQ multiplex PCR, and the TCRdb table lists in-frame clones only, not all of them. That table supplies the V and J calls and clone size; D and trimming were determined from the DNA. The profile shows roughly 270,000 clones, approximately 85% of them singletons.

The sequence was obtained from a man in his forties or fifties with active or convalescent COVID-19. The sequenced sample was peripheral blood. This sequence joins TRBV28 and TRBJ1-2, with D maybe TRBD1 (5 bases). As DNA, the CDR3 is TGTGCCAGCAGTTCCCCCGCAGGGAACTATGGCTACACCTTC. Its translation is CASSSPAGNYGYTF.